This T cell receptor beta chain comes out of a study of blood T cell repertoires in COVID-19. Study at large: COVID-19 samples from acute and convalescent phases originated in the United States, Italy and Spain.

Between the trimmed V and J ends, which lost 3 bases and 3 bases, there was a span of 8 bases. The CDR3 runs 13 residues. Libraries were prepared by immunoSEQ multiplex PCR; TCRdb keeps only in-frame clonotypes and omits some of them. This repertoire shows 130,000 to 150,000 clones, approximately 80% found once; its top ten account for more than 5%. The clonotype originates from a woman between 35 and 50 years old who had recovered from COVID-19. The chain joins TRBV12-3 or TRBV12-4 to TRBJ1-2; D call uncertain. The sequencing sample was made of PBMCs or T cells enriched from blood (not recorded which). CDR3 nucleotide sequence: TGTGCCAGCAGTTTGGGGAGCCACTATGGCTACACCTTC. Amino acids: CASSLGSHYGYTF.